This entry lists 29 T cell receptor beta chains sequenced from one sample in a study of blood T cell repertoires in COVID-19. TCRdb's table, derived via immunoSEQ multiplex PCR, lists solely in-frame clones and lacks some. The profile shows some 100,000 clones, 88% of them singletons. Sequenced: peripheral blood. These receptors were obtained from a human donor in a cohort sampled during active COVID-19.

The chain employs TRBV27 and TRBJ2-3, with a weak D call TRBD2 (6 bases). Deletions cut 6 bases from V and 4 bases from J, with 11 bases between. The CDR3 spans 13 residues. Per the germline V gene, CDR1 is MNHEY and CDR2 is SMNVEV (reference sequence). The CDR3 DNA reads TGTGCCAGCAGAACACTAGCTGCAGATACGCAGTATTTT. Translating gives CASRTLAADTQYF.

J is TRBJ2-7 and V is TRBV6-6; TRBD2 matches 11 bases. V shed 4 bases and J 3 bases; nucleotides not matched to a gene: 8. This CDR3 is 16 amino acids long. Germline CDR1 and CDR2: MNHNY and SVGAGI (reference sequence). The CDR3 DNA follows: TGTGCCAGCAGTTCCCCGACTAGCGGGAATTTCTACGAGCAGTACTTC. It is translated as CASSSPTSGNFYEQYF.

CDR3 amino acids: CASSFSPDRETTGPTYEQYF. The DNA of the CDR3 is TGTGCCAGCAGCTTCTCCCCGGACAGGGAGACTACAGGACCGACCTACGAGCAGTACTTC. The chain is built from TRBV21-1 and TRBJ2-7; TRBD1, the table's D call, was not compared with the DNA. TRBV21-1 is listed as a pseudogene. The CDR3 totals 20 residues.

This chain links TRBV10-3 with TRBJ1-5, with D unresolved. The CDR3 covers 15 residues. V lost 4 bases and J lost 0, with 10 bases in between. Germline V gene lookup returns CDR1 ENHRY and CDR2 SYGVKD. In nucleotides, the CDR3 is TGTGCCATCAGTGCCGCCCCAGATAGCAATCAGCCCCAGCATTTT. Translation gives CAISAAPDSNQPQHF.

The chain carries TRBV4-2 and TRBJ1-6, with 7 positions matching TRBD1. The CDR3 sequence is 15 residues long. Unmatched junction bases numbered 8, after V lost 2 bases and J lost 10 bases. Germline CDR1 reads LGHNA; CDR2 reads YNFKEQ. The DNA of the CDR3 is TGTGCCAGCAGCCAACCAGACAGGGTCAACTCACCCCTCCACTTT. Its protein product is CASSQPDRVNSPLHF.

This clone appeared a single time. This chain joins TRBV24-1 and TRBJ2-7; 14 nucleotides line up with TRBD2. CDR3 size: 17 residues. Germline CDR1 is KGHDR and CDR2 is SFDVKD. The ends lost 2 bases at V and 4 bases at J; junction bases unmatched: 6. Here the CDR3 reads CATSDSSGTSGSYEQYF. CDR3 in DNA: TGTGCCACCAGTGATTCCTCAGGGACTAGCGGGAGTTACGAGCAGTACTTC.

J is TRBJ2-3 and V is TRBV19; 8 nucleotides match TRBD1. The CDR3 consists of 17 residues. Losses at the gene ends were 4 bases for V and 1 base for J; bases not matched to a gene: 10. The germline V gene has CDR1 LNHDA and CDR2 SQIVND (reference sequence). This chain's CDR3 is CASSSRGQASGTDTQYF. Here the CDR3 DNA reads TGTGCCAGTAGTAGTAGGGGACAGGCCTCAGGCACAGATACGCAGTATTTT.

This chain connects TRBV19 to TRBJ2-1; 9 bases are a match to TRBD2. This CDR3 contains 14 residues. Germline CDR1 and CDR2: LNHDA and SQIVND (reference sequence). Trimming cost V 7 bases and J 9 bases; bases outside gene matches: 10. The CDR3 reads CASKQREVVTEQFF. CDR3 DNA: TGTGCCAGTAAGCAGCGGGAGGTTGTAACTGAGCAGTTCTTC.

The J gene is TRBJ2-5, the V gene TRBV28; D is possibly TRBD1 (5 bases). Between the trimmed V and J ends, which lost 8 bases and 2 bases, there was a span of 18 bases. The CDR3 contains 15 residues. The germline V gene encodes CDR1 MDHEN and CDR2 SYDVKM. The CDR3 DNA sequence: TGTGCCAGCCGATCCCTCATGGCAGGGCAAGAGACCCAGTACTTC. Translating gives CASRSLMAGQETQYF. Full variable domain (missing parts from reference TRBV28 and TRBJ2-5): DVKVTQSSRYLVKRTGEKVFLECVQDMDHENMFWYRQDPGLGLRLIYFSYDVKMKEKGDIPEGYSVSREKKERFSLILESASTNQTSMYLCASRSLMAGQETQYFGPGTRLLVL.

The V call is TRBV5-5, the J call TRBJ1-2; unclear D gene. The CDR3 spans 16 residues. Germline V gene lookup returns CDR1 SGHKS and CDR2 YYEKEE (reference sequence). Trimming removed 2 bases from V and 4 bases from J, with 18 bases in between. CDR3 protein: CASSFEASTPSYGYTF. As DNA, the CDR3 is TGTGCCAGCAGCTTCGAGGCGTCAACCCCCAGCTATGGCTACACCTTC.

With respect to this clone: Other DNA sequences of this sample code for an identical CDR3. DNA of the CDR3: TGTGCCAGTAGTATTCGCCGTCGGACACAGAACACTGAAGCTTTCTTT. Translating it yields CASSIRRRTQNTEAFF. V and J are TRBV19 and TRBJ1-1; TRBD1 might be the D (5 bases). The CDR3 runs 16 residues. V lost 3 bases to trimming and J lost 1 base, with 15 bases between them. Germline CDR1 and CDR2: LNHDA and SQIVND (reference sequence).

The chain has TRBV19 and TRBJ1-2, with a tentative D call TRBD1 (6 bases). V was pared by 6 bases and J by 2 bases, with 16 bases between. The germline gives CDR1 LNHDA, CDR2 SQIVND (reference sequence). The CDR3 runs to 15 residues. CDR3 coding DNA: TGTGCCAGTAGGGAACCAGGGGACGGGAACTATGGCTACACCTTC. Translated: CASREPGDGNYGYTF.

The chain carries TRBV30 and TRBJ2-1; TRBD2 matches 10 bases. V shed 2 bases, J shed 0 bases, and the junction held 1 base outside the gene matches. There are 15 residues in the CDR3. Germline V gene data show CDR1 as GTSNPN and CDR2 as SVGIG (reference sequence). CDR3 sequence reads: CAWSTSGTSYNEQFF. The CDR3 DNA reads TGTGCCTGGAGTACTAGCGGGACCTCCTACAATGAGCAGTTCTTC.

V and J are TRBV6-6 and TRBJ1-5, with D maybe TRBD1 (5 bases). Germline V gene data show CDR1 as MNHNY and CDR2 as SVGAGI (reference sequence). CDR3 length equals 15 residues. Trimming left V 5 bases short and J 5 bases short, with 16 bases between. DNA of the CDR3: TGTGCCAGCAGTGGGGGAGGGAGCGGTGATCAGCCCCAGCATTTT. Encoded protein: CASSGGGSGDQPQHF.

V gene TRBV2 combines with J gene TRBJ2-1; a weak D match, TRBD2 (6 bases). Germline V gene sequence: CDR1 SNHLY, CDR2 FYNNEI. V lost 4 bases to trimming and J lost 1 base, with 17 bases between them. The CDR3 contains 17 residues. The CDR3 sequence: CASSGGGRAISYNEQFF. CDR3 coding DNA: TGTGCCAGCAGTGGGGGAGGCAGGGCGATATCCTACAATGAGCAGTTCTTC. The full variable domain, in which reference TRBV2 and TRBJ2-1 provide the parts outside the CDR3, is EPEVTQTPSHQVTQMGQEVILRCVPISNHLYFYWYRQILGQKVEFLVSFYNNEISEKSEIFDDQFSVERPDGSNFTLKIRSTKLEDSAMYFCASSGGGRAISYNEQFFGPGTRLTVL.

The chain links TRBV19 to TRBJ2-1, with no clear D. V was trimmed by 5 bases and J by 0 bases, leaving 11 bases between them. The CDR3 has 15 amino acids. Germline V gives CDR1 LNHDA, CDR2 SQIVND (reference sequence). The CDR3 reads CASSSAASSYNEQFF. The CDR3 DNA reads as TGTGCCAGTAGTTCCGCTGCGAGCTCCTACAATGAGCAGTTCTTC.

The chain carries TRBV7-9 and TRBJ1-3; weak D call: TRBD1 (5 bases). Germline CDR1 SEHNR, CDR2 FQNEAQ (reference sequence). V was shortened by 0 bases and J by 4 bases, with 13 bases between the two germline ends. The CDR3 extends over 16 amino acids. As DNA, the CDR3 is TGTGCCAGCAGCTTAGCGTTAGGGGTGGCCGGAAACACCATATATTTT. As protein: CASSLALGVAGNTIYF.

This clone was seen just once. This chain links TRBV27 with TRBJ2-3, with 9 bases lining up with TRBD2. The CDR3 runs to 15 residues. Germline V gene data show CDR1 as MNHEY and CDR2 as SMNVEV (reference sequence). The trim removed 6 bases at V and 6 bases at J, leaving 10 bases unmatched. DNA for the CDR3: TGTGCCAGCAGAGCTAGTAGCGGGAGCCACGATACGCAGTATTTT. This sequence encodes CASRASSGSHDTQYF.

V and J are TRBV3-1 (or the pseudogene TRBV3-2) and TRBJ2-4, with TRBD1 identical over 9 bases. V lost 0 bases to trimming and J lost 6 bases; unmatched junction nucleotides: 12. Looked up from germline, CDR1 is LGHDT and CDR2 is YNNKEL (reference sequence). The CDR3 is made up of 18 amino acids. CDR3: CASSQDFAGTGRGNIQYF. In DNA, the CDR3 is TGTGCCAGCAGCCAAGACTTCGCCGGGACAGGGAGGGGAAACATTCAGTACTTC.

The chain has TRBV2 and TRBJ2-1; 8 bases map to TRBD1. Looked up from germline, CDR1 is SNHLY and CDR2 is FYNNEI. Unmatched junction bases numbered 8, after V lost 5 bases and J lost 2 bases. The CDR3 is made up of 16 amino acids. CDR3 coding DNA: TGTGCCAGCAGTACGACAGGGGTTAGGCCCTACAATGAGCAGTTCTTC. Translation gives CASSTTGVRPYNEQFF. The full variable domain, with the rest looked up from reference TRBV2 and TRBJ2-1, is EPEVTQTPSHQVTQMGQEVILRCVPISNHLYFYWYRQILGQKVEFLVSFYNNEISEKSEIFDDQFSVERPDGSNFTLKIRSTKLEDSAMYFCASSTTGVRPYNEQFFGPGTRLTVL.

This chain uses TRBV10-3 with TRBJ1-2; D not resolved. The CDR3 runs 17 residues. From germline, CDR1 is ENHRY and CDR2 SYGVKD. V lost 3 bases and J lost 2, with 19 bases in between. CDR3 sequence (DNA): TGTGCCATCAGTGAAAGGCTCGGGAAAATCCTCAACTATGGCTACACCTTC. Its translation: CAISERLGKILNYGYTF.

The rearrangement joins TRBV19 to TRBJ1-1; no clear D gene. Germline assignment: CDR1 LNHDA and CDR2 SQIVND (reference sequence). The length of the CDR3 is 13 residues. V was shortened by 6 bases and J by 3 bases, with 11 bases between the two germline ends. The CDR3 nucleotides read TGTGCCAGTAGGTCGGGGAAGGACACTGAAGCTTTCTTT. Protein: CASRSGKDTEAFF.

The J gene is TRBJ1-6, the V gene TRBV10-3, with unresolved D. The CDR3 loop spans 13 amino acids. CDR1 ENHRY and CDR2 SYGVKD come from the germline V gene. V was clipped by 9 bases and J by 10 bases, with 16 bases between them. Written as DNA, the CDR3 is TGTGCCATGGGGAAGGGCGGGAGATCACCCCTCCACTTT. It yields the protein CAMGKGGRSPLHF.

The chain uses TRBV30 and TRBJ1-3; tentative D call: TRBD1 (5 bases). The CDR3 covers 15 residues. Germline assignment: CDR1 GTSNPN and CDR2 SVGIG (reference sequence). V shed 3 bases and J shed 3 bases, with 15 bases lying between them. Here the CDR3 reads CAWRGTYSFGNTIYF. CDR3 nucleotide sequence: TGTGCCTGGAGGGGGACTTACTCTTTTGGAAACACCATATATTTT.

V is TRBV6-5 and J is TRBJ2-7; D is possibly TRBD2 (6 bases). Germline values: CDR1 MNHEY, CDR2 SVGAGI. V lost 5 bases and J lost 1, with 15 bases in between. This CDR3 comprises 15 residues. CDR3 in amino acids: CASSLGRGPSYEQYF. The DNA for the CDR3 is TGTGCCAGCAGTCTCGGGCGGGGACCGTCCTACGAGCAGTACTTC.

The rearrangement joins TRBV7-9 to TRBJ1-6, with 7 positions matching TRBD1. V lost 7 bases and J lost 10; bases outside the gene matches: 10. Germline assignment: CDR1 SEHNR and CDR2 FQNEAQ (reference sequence). The CDR3 runs to 14 residues. Written as DNA, the CDR3 is TGTGCCAGCACCTTGGGGCAGGGGGAATCACCCCTCCACTTT. Residues: CASTLGQGESPLHF.

The CDR3 loop is CASSFAGGGYTF. The CDR3 bases are TGTGCCAGCAGTTTTGCGGGAGGCGGCTACACCTTC. The V gene is TRBV28, the J gene TRBJ1-2, with unresolved D. Trimming removed 3 bases at V and 8 bases at J, with 10 bases between. Germline assignment: CDR1 MDHEN and CDR2 SYDVKM. The length of the CDR3 is 12 residues.

The DNA of the CDR3 is TGCGCCAGCAGCCAAAGACTAGCGGGTCCAGATACGCAGTATTTT. Residues: CASSQRLAGPDTQYF. The V gene is TRBV4-1, the J gene TRBJ2-3; TRBD2 matches 10 bases. After removal of 2 bases from V and 4 bases from J, the junction contained 3 bases not matched to a gene. CDR1 is MGHRA, CDR2 YSYEKL, per germline. This CDR3 contains 15 residues.

This clone was seen only once. V and J are TRBV11-2 and TRBJ2-3; 10 nucleotides line up with TRBD2. This CDR3 is built from 16 residues. Germline V gene lookup returns CDR1 SGHAT and CDR2 FQNNGV. V was pared by 1 base and J by 2 bases, with 3 bases of the junction left unmatched. The CDR3: CASSLGTSGFTDTQYF. As DNA, the CDR3 is TGTGCCAGCAGCTTAGGGACTAGCGGTTTCACAGATACGCAGTATTTT.